This T cell receptor beta chain was captured in a study of read filtering for tumor transcriptome and immune sequencing. Across the study: Eight or nine patients were R-ISS I, approximately 15 were R-ISS II, six or seven were R-ISS III. Whole-transcriptome libraries were prepared after DNase treatment. Study conclusions and caveats: IR-seq captured clonotypes deeper and more reliably than RNA-seq. Correlation between methods rose after single-read clonotypes were removed.

The library was built from 400 ng RNA with molecular barcoded adaptors for alpha/delta and beta/gamma chains. MiXCR, run by TCRdb on the reads, gives a single entry per CDR3 protein. The sample consists of fewer than 150,000 distinct CDR3 sequences, about an eighth of them appearing once. V was cut by 1 base and J by 5 bases, with 14 bases left in between. The germline V gene has CDR1 SEHNR and CDR2 FQNEAQ (reference sequence). This CDR3 comprises 15 residues. This clonotype was seen repeatedly, ten times or more. What it binds is not known. The genes are TRBV7-9 and TRBJ2-5; D not resolved. This receptor was identified in a donor at least 40 years old with multiple myeloma. Sample: a population of CD138-negative cells sorted from bone marrow. This chain's CDR3 is CASSLDALGWETQYF. CDR3 nucleotide sequence: TGTGCCAGCAGCTTAGATGCCTTAGGATGGGAGACCCAGTACTTC.